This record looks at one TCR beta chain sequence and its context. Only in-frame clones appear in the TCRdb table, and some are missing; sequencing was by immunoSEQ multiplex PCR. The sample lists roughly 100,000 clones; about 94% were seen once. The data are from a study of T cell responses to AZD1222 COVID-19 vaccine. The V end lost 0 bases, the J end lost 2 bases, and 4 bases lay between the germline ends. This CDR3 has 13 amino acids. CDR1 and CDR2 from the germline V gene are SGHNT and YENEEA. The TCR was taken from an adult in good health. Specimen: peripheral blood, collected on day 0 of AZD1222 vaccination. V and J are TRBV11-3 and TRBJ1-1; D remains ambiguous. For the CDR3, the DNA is TGTGCCAGCAGCTTAGATCTAAACACTGAAGCTTTCTTT. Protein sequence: CASSLDLNTEAFF. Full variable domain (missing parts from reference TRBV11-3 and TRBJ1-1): EAGVVQSPRYKIIEKKQPVAFWCNPISGHNTLYWYLQNLGQGPELLIRYENEEAVDDSQLPKDRFSAERLKGVDSTLKIQPAELGDSAVYLCASSLDLNTEAFFGQGTRLTVV.